The 28 T cell receptor beta chains below come from one sample, sequenced in a study of blood T cells in healthy people across ages. A J-beta primer mix and a sample-barcoded 5' primer were used in a second PCR of roughly 6 to 11 cycles. Via MiXCR, TCRdb re-called the 5' RACE reads, giving one row per CDR3 protein. This repertoire shows about 1.6 million distinct CDR3 sequences, around 36% found once; its top ten account for 11%. The sample consisted of blood. Receptors originate from a woman in her thirties in good health.

The J gene is TRBJ2-5, the V gene TRBV6-1; D ambiguous. The CDR3 sequence is 15 residues long. Trimming removed 7 bases at V and 2 bases at J, with 17 bases between. Germline assignment: CDR1 MNHNS and CDR2 SASEGT. CDR3 DNA sequence: TGTGCCAGCACCCGGCAGTTCCGGAATCAAGAGACCCAGTACTTC. This translates into CASTRQFRNQETQYF.

The chain uses TRBV10-3 and TRBJ1-5; no reliable D call. The CDR3 spans 16 residues. V lost 2 bases and J 1 base, leaving 12 bases between the germline ends. In germline, CDR1 is ENHRY, CDR2 SYGVKD. The CDR3 DNA is TGTGCCATCAGTGAGCCTCTGGGATTGAGCAATCAGCCCCAGCATTTT. This gives the protein CAISEPLGLSNQPQHF.

This chain joins TRBV7-2 and TRBJ2-7; no clear D gene. CDR3 length: 13 residues. CDR1 SGHTA and CDR2 FQGNSA come from the germline V gene. Trimming removed 0 bases from V and 5 bases from J, with 8 bases in between. The CDR3 coding sequence is TGTGCCAGCAGCTTAGCCCTCCTCCACGAGCAGTACTTC. Residues: CASSLALLHEQYF.

J is TRBJ2-1 and V is TRBV28; D call uncertain. The ends were cut back, 3 bases at V and 7 bases at J, with 16 bases in the middle. This CDR3 is 15 amino acids long. Germline V lookup: CDR1 MDHEN, CDR2 SYDVKM. The CDR3 protein is CASSLMTVRVNEQFF. As DNA, the CDR3 is TGTGCCAGCAGTTTGATGACGGTTAGAGTAAATGAGCAGTTCTTC.

This clonotype was counted a few times. The gene calls are TRBV9 and TRBJ2-5; no reliable D call. Germline lookup yields CDR1 SGDLS and CDR2 YYNGEE. CDR3 size: 15 residues. Trimming removed 0 bases at V and 5 bases at J, with 14 bases between. The CDR3 DNA follows: TGTGCCAGCAGCGTAGGCGGTGGTATCCAGGAGACCCAGTACTTC. This encodes CASSVGGGIQETQYF.

This clonotype was detected only a few times. CDR3 bases: TGTGCCAGCAAACCCGACAGGCGCTCCTACGAGCAGTACTTC. This encodes CASKPDRRSYEQYF. V usage is TRBV2 and J usage is TRBJ2-7, with D possibly being TRBD1 (6 bases). Germline V gene sequence: CDR1 SNHLY, CDR2 FYNNEI. Trimming removed 7 bases from V and 0 bases from J, with 13 bases in between. This CDR3 comprises 14 residues.

V and J are TRBV29-1 and TRBJ2-3, with D possibly TRBD2 on 6 matching bases. The V end was cut by 6 bases, the J end by 4 bases, with 23 bases between. This CDR3 contains 16 residues. Germline CDR1 reads SQVTM; CDR2 reads ANQGSEA. This chain's CDR3 is CSVSGSDTGDPDTQYF. The CDR3 region has the DNA TGCAGCGTATCCGGGAGCGATACCGGAGATCCAGATACGCAGTATTTT.

CDR3 coding DNA: TGCAGTGCTAGTCACGGGGGTCCCTACAATGAGCAGTTCTTC. Translated: CSASHGGPYNEQFF. V and J are TRBV20-1 and TRBJ2-1; tentative D call: TRBD2 (6 bases). The germline V gene has CDR1 DFQATT and CDR2 SNEGSKA (reference sequence). The CDR3 runs to 14 residues. V shed 3 bases and J shed 2 bases, with 11 bases lying between them.

The count of this clonotype is one. This sequence joins TRBV4-1 and TRBJ1-2, with a tentative D call TRBD1 (6 bases). Germline CDR1 reads MGHRA; CDR2 reads YSYEKL. The CDR3 totals 17 residues. Between the trimmed V and J ends, which lost 0 bases and 2 bases, there was a span of 16 bases. The CDR3 loop reads CASSQDGDTGPNYGYTF. CDR3 DNA: TGCGCCAGCAGCCAAGATGGGGACACAGGCCCCAACTATGGCTACACCTTC.

This clonotype was detected only a few times. The chain joins TRBV20-1 to TRBJ2-6; D is undetermined. Germline values: CDR1 DFQATT, CDR2 SNEGSKA (reference sequence). There are 16 residues in the CDR3. Trimming pared 6 bases from V and 0 bases from J, leaving 15 bases between. As DNA, the CDR3 is TGCAGTGCCAGCCGCAGCGTAAGCTCTGGGGCCAACGTCCTGACTTTC. Protein sequence: CSASRSVSSGANVLTF.

The V and J genes are TRBV20-1 and TRBJ1-2, with D perhaps matching TRBD1 (5 bases). The germline V gene encodes CDR1 DFQATT and CDR2 SNEGSKA (reference sequence). The length of the CDR3 is 18 residues. The V end was cut by 0 bases, the J end by 0 bases, with 20 bases between. The CDR3 sequence: CSARDSGSGRSANYGYTF. The CDR3, as DNA: TGCAGTGCTAGAGATAGCGGGTCAGGGAGATCGGCTAACTATGGCTACACCTTC.

The rearrangement joins TRBV25-1 to TRBJ2-1; D might be TRBD2 (6 bases). The ends were cut back, 7 bases at V and 7 bases at J, with 20 bases in the middle. The CDR3 consists of 15 residues. Germline V gene sequence: CDR1 MGHDK, CDR2 SYGVNS. The CDR3 region has the DNA TGTGCCAGCAACGGCGGGGCCCCTCGGCGGAATGAGCAGTTCTTC. Its translation: CASNGGAPRRNEQFF. The whole variable domain, filled in from reference TRBV25-1 and TRBJ2-1, reads EADIYQTPRYLVIGTGKKITLECSQTMGHDKMYWYQQDPGMELHLIHYSYGVNSTEKGDLSSESTVSRIRTEHFPLTLESARPSHTSQYLCASNGGAPRRNEQFFGPGTRLTVL.

Only a few counts were recorded for this clonotype. The chain combines TRBV9 with TRBJ2-1; TRBD2 might be the D (6 bases). This CDR3 contains 17 residues. The germline V and J ends were trimmed by 0 bases and 5 bases, with 18 bases remaining between them. The germline gives CDR1 SGDLS, CDR2 YYNGEE. CDR3 coding DNA: TGTGCCAGCAGCGTAGTCGGAGGGGACTGGCGGGACAATGAGCAGTTCTTC. It translates to CASSVVGGDWRDNEQFF.

The gene calls are TRBV4-1 and TRBJ2-7; TRBD2 matches 7 bases. The J call may be mistaken, given a closer DNA end match to TRBJ2-5. CDR1 is MGHRA and CDR2 is YSYEKL in the germline V gene. This CDR3 has 16 amino acids. CDR3 in DNA: TGCGCCAGCAGCCAACACAAACAAGCGGGACAAGAGACCCAGTACTTC. Amino acid sequence: CASSQHKQAGQETQYF.

This clonotype came up once. One end of the junction is discordant with germline, which a read error may explain. The genes are TRBV6-5 and TRBJ2-5, with a weak D call TRBD2 (5 bases). The CDR3 contains 16 residues. Germline loops: CDR1 MNHEY, CDR2 SVGAGI. CDR3: CASSYRPGSQEETRYF. The DNA for the CDR3 is TGTGCCAGCAGTTACAGACCGGGATCCCAGGAAGAGACCCGGTACTTC.

This clonotype was detected a few times. This sequence joins TRBV2 and TRBJ1-2; TRBD1 matches 7 bases. The germline V gene encodes CDR1 SNHLY and CDR2 FYNNEI. The CDR3 totals 16 residues. Trimming removed 1 base from V and 0 bases from J; junction bases left unmatched: 5. CDR3 loop: CASSEEGQPANYGYTF. Here the CDR3 DNA reads TGTGCCAGCAGTGAAGAGGGACAGCCAGCTAACTATGGCTACACCTTC. The entire variable domain, with the rest obtained from reference TRBV2 and TRBJ1-2, is as follows: EPEVTQTPSHQVTQMGQEVILRCVPISNHLYFYWYRQILGQKVEFLVSFYNNEISEKSEIFDDQFSVERPDGSNFTLKIRSTKLEDSAMYFCASSEEGQPANYGYTFGSGTRLTVV.

This clonotype showed up just a few times. The chain employs TRBV7-2 and TRBJ1-2; TRBD1 matches at 8 bases. The CDR3 is made up of 15 amino acids. In germline, CDR1 is SGHTA, CDR2 FQGNSA. Unmatched junction bases numbered 10, after V lost 4 bases and J lost 6 bases. The CDR3: CASSSGQGVRDGYTF. CDR3 coding DNA: TGTGCCAGCAGCTCCGGACAGGGCGTTAGGGATGGCTACACCTTC.

The chain carries TRBV6-1 and TRBJ1-2; TRBD1 agrees at 10 bases. V shed 8 bases and J 6 bases; nucleotides not matched to a gene: 12. This CDR3 has 15 residues. In germline, CDR1 is MNHNS, CDR2 SASEGT. CDR3 amino acids: CASSSLGTGDHGYTF. The CDR3 coding sequence is TGTGCCAGCTCTTCCTTGGGGACAGGGGATCATGGCTACACCTTC.

The V and J genes are TRBV28 and TRBJ1-2; D gene uncertain. Trimming cost V 5 bases and J 4 bases, with 23 bases left between them. CDR3 size: 17 residues. Germline V gene lookup returns CDR1 MDHEN and CDR2 SYDVKM. CDR3 bases: TGTGCCAGCAGTCCCCCTTTGGGAACTACAACGTCCTATGGCTACACCTTC. It specifies CASSPPLGTTTSYGYTF.

The rearrangement joins TRBV5-1 to TRBJ2-5, with 8 bases aligning to TRBD2. Germline V lookup: CDR1 SGHRS, CDR2 YFSETQ. After removal of 2 bases from V and 4 bases from J, the junction contained 7 bases not matched to a gene. The CDR3 covers 15 residues. The chain's CDR3 is CASSFGRGAGETQYF. The CDR3 nucleotides read TGCGCCAGCAGCTTTGGGCGGGGGGCAGGAGAGACCCAGTACTTC.

J is TRBJ2-1 and V is TRBV7-9; 10 bases align to TRBD2. The V segment lost 4 bases and the J segment 8 bases; nucleotides outside the gene matches: 8. Germline CDR1 SEHNR, CDR2 FQNEAQ (reference sequence). The CDR3 is 15 residues long. The CDR3 DNA sequence: TGTGCCAGCAGCTGGACTAGCGGAGTATGGGATGAGCAGTTCTTC. As protein: CASSWTSGVWDEQFF.

The chain joins TRBV5-1 to TRBJ2-4, with D possibly TRBD1 on 5 matching bases. Germline V gene sequence: CDR1 SGHRS, CDR2 YFSETQ. V was clipped by 0 bases and J by 4 bases, with 17 bases between them. The length of the CDR3 is 17 residues. The CDR3 coding sequence is TGCGCCAGCAGCTTGGCCCCTTCTGACAGTGTTAAAAACATTCAGTACTTC. It yields the protein CASSLAPSDSVKNIQYF.

The CDR3 sequence is CASSPDPGREQYF. DNA of the CDR3: TGTGCCAGCAGCCCGGACCCCGGGAGAGAGCAGTACTTC. The chain recombines TRBV9 with TRBJ2-7; possibly TRBD2 for D (6 bases). The CDR3 is 13 amino acids. CDR1 SGDLS and CDR2 YYNGEE come from the germline V gene. Trimming shortened V by 4 bases and J by 7 bases, and 15 bases separated the two germline ends.

The chain recombines TRBV11-3 with TRBJ2-3, with D perhaps matching TRBD1 or TRBD2 (5 bases each). Germline-derived CDR1 and CDR2 are SGHNT and YENEEA. Deletions cut 1 base from V and 4 bases from J, with 15 bases between. The CDR3 has 16 amino acids. The CDR3, as DNA: TGTGCCAGCAGCTTAGGGAGCGGCTTAGGGGCAGATACGCAGTATTTT. Protein product: CASSLGSGLGADTQYF.

The CDR3 is CASSVGAHPETQYF. The DNA of the CDR3 is TGTGCCAGCAGCGTAGGTGCGCATCCAGAGACCCAGTACTTC. The chain carries TRBV9 and TRBJ2-5; D is unresolved. From germline, CDR1 is SGDLS and CDR2 YYNGEE. The CDR3 extends over 14 amino acids. V lost 0 bases and J 4 bases, leaving 10 bases between the germline ends.

This clonotype occurred a few times. The chain links TRBV7-6 to TRBJ1-1; 11 positions match TRBD1. Germline values: CDR1 SGHVS, CDR2 FNYEAQ. V was clipped by 2 bases and J by 4 bases; unmatched bases: 12. The CDR3 has 18 residues. The CDR3 loop is CASSLRGARTGGVTEAFF. The CDR3 bases are TGTGCCAGCAGCTTAAGGGGGGCCCGGACAGGGGGCGTCACTGAAGCTTTCTTT.

This clonotype showed up just once. The chain has TRBV20-1 and TRBJ2-1, with TRBD2 matching over 7 bases. CDR1 is DFQATT, CDR2 SNEGSKA, per germline (reference sequence). Trimming at V came to 7 bases and at J to 2 bases, leaving 5 bases not matched to a gene. The CDR3 covers 13 residues. This CDR3 is CSGEGYTYNEQFF. The CDR3 DNA sequence: TGCAGTGGGGAGGGGTACACCTACAATGAGCAGTTCTTC.

The rearrangement joins TRBV25-1 to TRBJ2-1, with D tentatively TRBD1 (6 bases). The germline CDR1 and CDR2 sequences are MGHDK and SYGVNS. CDR3 length: 14 residues. With 8 bases removed from V and 6 bases from J, the gap between germline ends came to 17 bases. The CDR3 loop is CASEEAGVVNEQFF. The CDR3 DNA follows: TGTGCCAGCGAGGAGGCAGGGGTCGTCAATGAGCAGTTCTTC.